The next 25 T cell receptor beta chains were all read from a single sample in a study of T cell responses to AZD1222 COVID-19 vaccine. TCRdb's table, derived via immunoSEQ multiplex PCR, lists solely in-frame clones and lacks some. This sample has more than 150,000 clones; approximately 94% occur once, and the top ten carry 1.5% to 2%. This sample comprised peripheral blood, obtained 28 days after the second AZD1222 dose. The origin of the receptors is an adult who received the AZD1222 COVID-19 vaccine.

The chain joins TRBV24-1 to TRBJ2-3; 7 bases are a match to TRBD1. The CDR3 extends over 15 amino acids. The germline CDR1 and CDR2 sequences are KGHDR and SFDVKD. The junction had 3 bases not matched to a gene; V was cut back by 1 base and J by 3 bases. CDR3 bases: TGTGCCACCAGTGATTTCACGACAGGGACAGATACGCAGTATTTT. Translating gives CATSDFTTGTDTQYF.

The J gene is TRBJ1-3, the V gene TRBV4-1; D is undetermined. The CDR3 length is 15 residues. Germline values: CDR1 MGHRA, CDR2 YSYEKL. Trimming shortened V by 3 bases and J by 5 bases, and 14 bases separated the two germline ends. The CDR3 DNA reads TGCGCCAGCAGCCAGCCCGTTTCAGGTAGAAACACCATATATTTT. Translating gives CASSQPVSGRNTIYF.

This rearrangement joins TRBV4-2 to TRBJ1-1; D call uncertain. The CDR3 loop spans 14 amino acids. Germline assignment: CDR1 LGHNA and CDR2 YNFKEQ. Trimming took off 0 bases at V and 0 bases at J, with 5 bases between the two ends. The CDR3, as DNA: TGTGCCAGCAGCCAAGACTCGGTGAACACTGAAGCTTTCTTT. Translated: CASSQDSVNTEAFF.

The chain uses TRBV27 and TRBJ2-5, with 8 nucleotides matching TRBD1. The ends lost 7 bases at V and 5 bases at J; junction bases unmatched: 21. The CDR3 spans 18 residues. Looked up from germline, CDR1 is MNHEY and CDR2 is SMNVEV (reference sequence). In nucleotides, the CDR3 is TGTGCCAGCACCATTTCTGGACAGGGCGTTTGCGTTGGGGAGACCCAGTACTTC. Its translation: CASTISGQGVCVGETQYF.

This clone is a singleton in its sample. The chain links TRBV24-1 to TRBJ2-1; 8 bases align to TRBD2. Germline trimming cut 4 bases from V and 1 base from J; bases unmatched to any gene: 8. The CDR3 has 17 amino acids. Germline V gene lookup returns CDR1 KGHDR and CDR2 SFDVKD. CDR3 protein: CATSDPSSGSSYNEQFF. The CDR3 nucleotides read TGTGCCACCAGTGACCCCTCCAGCGGGAGTTCCTACAATGAGCAGTTCTTC.

The chain has TRBV19 and TRBJ2-1; 10 bases map to TRBD2. V dropped 4 bases and J dropped 7; count of bases not matched to a gene: 4. CDR3 length: 14 residues. Per the germline V gene, CDR1 is LNHDA and CDR2 is SQIVND (reference sequence). The CDR3 bases are TGTGCCAGTAGTAGGCTAGCGGGGGAAAATGAGCAGTTCTTC. It codes for CASSRLAGENEQFF.

This rearrangement joins TRBV7-2 to TRBJ1-5; no firm D call. The V end lost 4 bases, the J end lost 0 bases, and 10 bases lay between the germline ends. The CDR3 is made up of 15 amino acids. Per the germline V gene, CDR1 is SGHTA and CDR2 is FQGNSA. The CDR3 nucleotides are TGTGCCAGCAGCTCGGTAGCGACTAGCAATCAGCCCCAGCATTTT. Amino acids: CASSSVATSNQPQHF. Using reference TRBV7-2 and TRBJ1-5 for the parts outside the CDR3, the full variable domain is GAGVSQSPSNKVTEKGKDVELRCDPISGHTALYWYRQSLGQGLEFLIYFQGNSAPDKSGLPSDRFSAERTGGSVSTLTIQRTQQEDSAVYLCASSSVATSNQPQHFGDGTRLSIL.

The chain recombines TRBV5-1 with TRBJ2-2, with 9 bases fitting TRBD2. The CDR3 contains 14 residues. Germline V CDR1 and CDR2: SGHRS, YFSETQ. V lost 7 bases to trimming and J lost 4 bases; unmatched junction nucleotides: 5. Here the CDR3 DNA reads TGCGCCAGCTACGGGACTAGCCCCACCGGGGAGCTGTTTTTT. It codes for CASYGTSPTGELFF.

The chain recombines TRBV9 with TRBJ1-1; no definite D call. V lost 0 bases and J lost 6, with 3 bases in between. The CDR3 extends over 11 amino acids. Germline assignment: CDR1 SGDLS and CDR2 YYNGEE. The CDR3 sequence is CASSVGSEAFF. The CDR3 coding sequence is TGTGCCAGCAGCGTAGGGTCTGAAGCTTTCTTT.

This clone came up once. The chain recombines TRBV3-1 (or the pseudogene TRBV3-2) with TRBJ2-1; perhaps TRBD1 as D (5 bases). The CDR3 is made up of 14 amino acids. The germline V gene encodes CDR1 LGHDT and CDR2 YNNKEL (reference sequence). V gave up 0 bases and J gave up 4 bases, with 7 bases separating them. In DNA form, the CDR3 reads TGTGCCAGCAGCCAAGATCAGGGTTACAATGAGCAGTTCTTC. Protein: CASSQDQGYNEQFF.

The chain joins TRBV7-6 to TRBJ2-3; no clear D. The V gene's germline CDR1 is SGHVS and CDR2 FNYEAQ. There are 16 residues in the CDR3. The V end lost 4 bases, the J end lost 0 bases, and 14 bases lay between the germline ends. In DNA, the CDR3 is TGTGCCAGCAGCTCCCGTTTTTATCTAAGCACAGATACGCAGTATTTT. This translates into CASSSRFYLSTDTQYF. The whole variable domain, remainder taken from reference TRBV7-6 and TRBJ2-3, is GAGVSQSPRYKVTKRGQDVALRCDPISGHVSLYWYRQALGQGPEFLTYFNYEAQQDKSGLPNDRFSAERPEGSISTLTIQRTEQRDSAMYRCASSSRFYLSTDTQYFGPGTRLTVL.

The chain joins TRBV7-9 to TRBJ1-4; D unresolved. Germline lookup yields CDR1 SEHNR and CDR2 FQNEAQ (reference sequence). The V gene lost 3 bases and the J gene lost 6 bases, with 14 bases spanning the gap. The CDR3 length is 15 residues. Here the CDR3 DNA reads TGTGCCAGCAGCTTGGGTGAGGGAGTTTATGAAAAACTGTTTTTT. Its protein is CASSLGEGVYEKLFF. The entire variable domain, with the rest obtained from reference TRBV7-9 and TRBJ1-4, is as follows: DTGVSQNPRHKITKRGQNVTFRCDPISEHNRLYWYRQTLGQGPEFLTYFQNEAQLEKSRLLSDRFSAERPKGSFSTLEIQRTEQGDSAMYLCASSLGEGVYEKLFFGSGTQLSVL.

The rearrangement joins TRBV3-1 (or the pseudogene TRBV3-2) to TRBJ1-6; D is unresolved. In germline, CDR1 is LGHDT, CDR2 YNNKEL (reference sequence). Trimming took 4 bases from V and 4 from J, leaving 11 bases between them. The CDR3 is 15 amino acids. CDR3: CASSPAVRYNSPLHF. The CDR3, as DNA: TGTGCCAGCAGCCCGGCGGTACGGTATAATTCACCCCTCCACTTT.

The chain employs TRBV5-1 and TRBJ1-1; TRBD1 might be the D (5 bases). Germline CDR1 SGHRS, CDR2 YFSETQ. The CDR3 is 13 residues long. Trimming removed 5 bases at V and 4 bases at J, with 12 bases between. The CDR3 sequence: CASRQTGPTEAFF. The CDR3 DNA reads as TGCGCCAGCAGACAAACAGGTCCCACTGAAGCTTTCTTT. The complete variable domain, with remaining parts taken from reference TRBV5-1 and TRBJ1-1, reads KAGVTQTPRYLIKTRGQQVTLSCSPISGHRSVSWYQQTPGQGLQFLFEYFSETQRNKGNFPGRFSGRQFSNSRSEMNVSTLELGDSALYLCASRQTGPTEAFFGQGTRLTVV.

This sequence joins TRBV3-1 (or the pseudogene TRBV3-2) and TRBJ1-2, with 8 bases matching TRBD1. The V gene end was trimmed by 4 bases and the J gene end by 2 bases; junction bases not matched to a gene: 6. In germline, CDR1 is LGHDT, CDR2 YNNKEL (reference sequence). The CDR3 sequence is 15 residues long. The CDR3 DNA is TGTGCCAGCAGCCTGGGGACAGGCGCGAACTATGGCTACACCTTC. Amino acids: CASSLGTGANYGYTF.

A remark on this clone: One junction end disagrees with the germline gene, perhaps due to a read error. CDR3 bases: TGCAGTGCTAGTAAGGCGGGGAGCCAAGGGACCCAGTACTTC. As protein: CSASKAGSQGTQYF. The J gene is TRBJ2-5, the V gene TRBV20-1; D is perhaps TRBD2 (6 bases). CDR1 is DFQATT, CDR2 SNEGSKA, per germline (reference sequence). The CDR3 loop spans 14 amino acids.

The chain employs TRBV19 and TRBJ2-2; tentatively, D is TRBD1 (6 bases). The germline V gene encodes CDR1 LNHDA and CDR2 SQIVND (reference sequence). The CDR3 is 14 amino acids. V gave up 7 bases and J gave up 0 bases, with 9 bases separating them. The DNA for the CDR3 is TGTGCCAGTACAAACAGGGCGAACACCGGGGAGCTGTTTTTT. Translating gives CASTNRANTGELFF. The entire variable domain, with the rest obtained from reference TRBV19 and TRBJ2-2, is as follows: DGGITQSPKYLFRKEGQNVTLSCEQNLNHDAMYWYRQDPGQGLRLIYYSQIVNDFQKGDIAEGYSVSREKKESFPLTVTSAQKNPTAFYLCASTNRANTGELFFGEGSRLTVL.

The chain carries TRBV6-2 or TRBV6-3 and TRBJ1-3; D is unresolved. There are 16 residues in the CDR3. The germline V gene has CDR1 MNHEY and CDR2 SVGEGT. Trimming shortened V by 6 bases and J by 0 bases, and 15 bases separated the two germline ends. The CDR3 spells CASSIPLGNSGNTIYF. The CDR3, as DNA: TGTGCCAGCAGCATCCCGCTGGGTAACTCTGGAAACACCATATATTTT.

The rearrangement joins TRBV30 to TRBJ2-2; D may be TRBD1 (7 bases). Germline V gene data show CDR1 as GTSNPN and CDR2 as SVGIG (reference sequence). V lost 6 bases and J 5 bases, leaving 16 bases between the germline ends. This CDR3 has 14 amino acids. CDR3 sequence reads: CACATGRFTGELFF. The CDR3, as DNA: TGTGCCTGCGCGACAGGGAGGTTTACCGGGGAGCTGTTTTTT.

The chain links TRBV6-5 to TRBJ2-1, with D possibly matching TRBD2 (5 bases). The length of the CDR3 is 11 residues. The germline CDR1 and CDR2 sequences are MNHEY and SVGAGI. Trimming pared 7 bases from V and 6 bases from J, leaving 7 bases between. The CDR3 DNA is TGTGCCAGCACAAGCGGCAATGAGCAGTTCTTC. Translating gives CASTSGNEQFF.

The chain recombines TRBV3-1 (or the pseudogene TRBV3-2) with TRBJ1-2; perhaps TRBD1 as D (5 bases). The germline V gene encodes CDR1 LGHDT and CDR2 YNNKEL (reference sequence). Trimming took off 5 bases at V and 0 bases at J, with 19 bases between the two ends. The CDR3 has 17 residues. CDR3 in DNA: TGTGCCAGCAGCGCCCACAGGACGCTCCAAGCTAACTATGGCTACACCTTC. Residues: CASSAHRTLQANYGYTF.

DNA for the CDR3: TGTGCCAGCTCACCGGTTACAATCAAAGAGACCCAGTACTTC. Translated: CASSPVTIKETQYF. This chain connects TRBV18 to TRBJ2-5; D uncertain. The CDR3 has 14 amino acids. The germline V and J ends were trimmed by 3 bases and 3 bases, with 11 bases remaining between them. Germline V gene lookup returns CDR1 KGHSH and CDR2 LQKENI. Looking up the rest from reference TRBV18 and TRBJ2-5 gives the full variable domain: NAGVMQNPRHLVRRRGQEARLRCSPMKGHSHVYWYRQLPEEGLKFMVYLQKENIIDESGMPKERFSAEFPKEGPSILRIQQVVRGDSAAYFCASSPVTIKETQYFGPGTRLLVL.

CDR3 in amino acids: CASSLVTEAFF. CDR3 nucleotide sequence: TGTGCCAGCAGCTTAGTTACTGAAGCTTTCTTT. This chain uses TRBV11-2 with TRBJ1-1; D remains ambiguous. Trimming shortened V by 1 base and J by 5 bases, and 2 bases separated the two germline ends. The length of the CDR3 is 11 residues. Germline CDR1 reads SGHAT; CDR2 reads FQNNGV.

The V and J genes are TRBV19 and TRBJ1-2; TRBD1 matches 7 bases. The CDR3 is 15 amino acids. Unmatched junction bases numbered 13, after V lost 6 bases and J lost 6 bases. Germline lookup yields CDR1 LNHDA and CDR2 SQIVND (reference sequence). CDR3 protein: CASRDDNTGTDGYTF. In nucleotides, the CDR3 is TGTGCCAGTAGAGACGATAATACCGGGACAGATGGCTACACCTTC.

The CDR3 is CASTLRPGDTQYF. In DNA, the CDR3 is TGTGCCAGCACTCTACGACCCGGAGATACGCAGTATTTT. The chain recombines TRBV27 with TRBJ2-3; D gene ambiguous. V was clipped by 7 bases and J by 5 bases, with 13 bases between them. CDR3 length: 13 amino acids. The germline V gene encodes CDR1 MNHEY and CDR2 SMNVEV (reference sequence).